The 22 T cell receptor beta chains below all came from one sample that was sequenced in a study of spatial heterogeneity in lung cancer. TCRdb reprocessed the 5' RACE reads via MiXCR and lists one record per CDR3 protein. This table holds some 22,000 distinct CDR3 sequences, approximately 4.7% found once. The time point was: sample taken at primary tumor resection. Sequencing was performed on whole RNA extracted from tumor and nontumor lung tissue, or from frozen PBMC, and the material was left unsorted. Material: PBMCs, obtained at surgery. The receptors here all came from a male donor with early-stage non-small cell lung cancer.

This clonotype has ten or more counts. The rearrangement joins TRBV7-2 to TRBJ2-7; possible D gene TRBD2, 5 bases. This CDR3 is built from 17 residues. The germline gives CDR1 SGHTA, CDR2 FQGNSA. V shed 5 bases and J shed 4 bases, with 24 bases lying between them. This CDR3 reads CASSAVRATRGRYEQYF. In nucleotides, the CDR3 is TGTGCCAGCAGCGCGGTTAGAGCTACACGGGGTCGTTACGAGCAGTACTTC.

This clonotype was seen repeatedly, ten times or more. The chain recombines TRBV6-6 with TRBJ1-5; 7 bases are shared with TRBD1. The CDR3 runs 15 residues. Trimming cost V 6 bases and J 0 bases; bases outside gene matches: 5. Germline CDR1 reads MNHNY; CDR2 reads SVGAGI (reference sequence). CDR3 loop: CASRAGGYSNQPQHF. CDR3 in DNA: TGTGCCAGCAGAGCAGGGGGATATAGCAATCAGCCCCAGCATTTT.

This clonotype has a count of ten or more. The V call is TRBV6-5, the J call TRBJ2-5, with 11 positions matching TRBD1. V dropped 6 bases and J dropped 5; count of bases not matched to a gene: 11. The CDR3 loop spans 16 amino acids. In germline, CDR1 is MNHEY, CDR2 SVGAGI. For the CDR3, the DNA is TGTGCCAGCAGGCATCGGACAGGGGGCGCCGGGGAGACCCAGTACTTC. Translating gives CASRHRTGGAGETQYF.

This clonotype was detected many times. The chain joins TRBV5-6 to TRBJ2-4; 7 bases match TRBD2. V lost 2 bases and J lost 13; bases outside the gene matches: 6. This CDR3 region has 12 residues. Germline-derived CDR1 and CDR2 are SGHDT and YYEEEE. Here the CDR3 reads CASSLRQAGQYF. DNA of the CDR3: TGTGCCAGCAGCTTACGGCAAGCGGGGCAGTACTTC.

This clonotype was picked up many times. The chain employs TRBV6-6 and TRBJ2-7; D perhaps matches TRBD2 (5 bases). Germline V gives CDR1 MNHNY, CDR2 SVGAGI (reference sequence). The CDR3 contains 14 residues. V lost 6 bases and J lost 2, with 14 bases in between. CDR3 in DNA: TGTGCCAGCAGCCCTGCGGGCAGCACCTACGAGCAGTACTTC. Protein product: CASSPAGSTYEQYF.

This clonotype has at least ten counts. The rearrangement uses TRBV7-9 and TRBJ2-1; D may be TRBD2 (6 bases). The CDR3 consists of 15 residues. Germline CDR1 SEHNR, CDR2 FQNEAQ (reference sequence). With 5 bases removed from V and 8 bases from J, the gap between germline ends came to 19 bases. CDR3 nucleotides: TGTGCCAGCAGCCCCCGAGGTCCCACGGGGGATGAGCAGTTCTTC. Protein product: CASSPRGPTGDEQFF.

This clonotype has ten or more counts. This chain joins TRBV7-3 and TRBJ1-6; no firm D call. Germline loops: CDR1 SGHTA, CDR2 FQGTGA. Trimming took off 0 bases at V and 11 bases at J, with 11 bases between the two ends. This CDR3 is 14 amino acids long. CDR3 nucleotide sequence: TGTGCCAGCAGCTTAACTGGGGTCAGTGCACCCCTCCACTTT. Translating gives CASSLTGVSAPLHF.

This clonotype came up many times. The chain recombines TRBV12-3 or TRBV12-4 with TRBJ2-5; D is perhaps TRBD1 (6 bases). The CDR3 is 13 amino acids. Between the trimmed V and J ends, which lost 5 bases and 0 bases, there was a span of 7 bases. The CDR3 DNA reads TGTGCCAGCAGTAACAGGGACCAAGAGACCCAGTACTTC. It translates to CASSNRDQETQYF.

In its sample, this clonotype was seen once. Here the CDR3 reads CASSLGTGVFTGELFF. CDR3 in DNA: TGTGCCAGCAGTTTAGGGACAGGGGTGTTTACCGGGGAGCTGTTTTTT. V gene TRBV28 combines with J gene TRBJ2-2; 10 bases map to TRBD1. Trimming at V came to 2 bases and at J to 5 bases, leaving 5 bases not matched to a gene. This CDR3 spans 16 amino acids. The germline CDR1 and CDR2 sequences are MDHEN and SYDVKM.

This clonotype was observed many times. The chain links TRBV18 to TRBJ1-1, with D tentatively TRBD1 (5 bases). CDR1 is KGHSH and CDR2 is LQKENI in the germline V gene. V shed 6 bases and J shed 3 bases, with 11 bases lying between them. The CDR3 sequence is 13 residues long. The CDR3 reads CASSGDGYTEAFF. The CDR3 DNA reads as TGTGCCAGCTCCGGGGACGGTTACACTGAAGCTTTCTTT.

This chain links TRBV9 with TRBJ2-1; TRBD1 agrees at 7 bases. This CDR3 is 17 amino acids long. Germline V lookup: CDR1 SGDLS, CDR2 YYNGEE. V shed 2 bases and J 0 bases; nucleotides not matched to a gene: 8. The CDR3 reads CASSVGTGASSYNEQFF. As DNA, the CDR3 is TGTGCCAGCAGCGTGGGCACAGGGGCAAGCTCCTACAATGAGCAGTTCTTC.

This clonotype has at least ten counts. The V and J genes are TRBV6-2 or TRBV6-3 and TRBJ2-1; D is unclear. Per the germline V gene, CDR1 is MNHEY and CDR2 is SVGEGT. The V and J ends lost 6 bases and 2 bases respectively, with 17 bases between them. This CDR3 comprises 16 residues. CDR3 amino acids: CASSLPGDLTYNEQFF. CDR3 bases: TGTGCCAGCAGCCTCCCCGGCGACTTAACCTACAATGAGCAGTTCTTC.

This clonotype was seen many times. The chain carries TRBV6-2 or TRBV6-3 and TRBJ1-3; TRBD1 might be the D (6 bases). V was cut by 6 bases and J by 0 bases, with 15 bases left in between. Germline loops: CDR1 MNHEY, CDR2 SVGEGT. The CDR3 covers 16 residues. The chain's CDR3 is CASSRRTDSSGNTIYF. CDR3 sequence (DNA): TGTGCCAGCAGCCGACGGACAGACAGCTCTGGAAACACCATATATTTT.

This clonotype was counted many times. This sequence joins TRBV6-1 and TRBJ1-5; D uncertain. Per the germline V gene, CDR1 is MNHNS and CDR2 is SASEGT. V lost 6 bases and J 3 bases, leaving 9 bases between the germline ends. This CDR3 region has 13 residues. In nucleotides, the CDR3 is TGTGCCAGCAGCGGTCGGGACAATCAGCCCCAGCATTTT. Protein product: CASSGRDNQPQHF.

The sample holds many counts of this clonotype. CDR3 protein: CSAGNRGKLSYNEQFF. The CDR3 DNA reads as TGCAGTGCTGGCAACAGGGGAAAACTCTCCTACAATGAGCAGTTCTTC. This sequence joins TRBV20-1 and TRBJ2-1; 7 bases are shared with TRBD1. Germline values: CDR1 DFQATT, CDR2 SNEGSKA (reference sequence). V shed 5 bases and J 0 bases; nucleotides not matched to a gene: 10. The CDR3 has 16 amino acids.

There are many counts of this clonotype. The CDR3 reads CASSPGGGLIAKNIQYF. Here the CDR3 DNA reads TGTGCCAGCAGCCCCGGGGGGGGCCTAATAGCCAAAAACATTCAGTACTTC. J is TRBJ2-4 and V is TRBV7-2; TRBD2 agrees at 8 bases. CDR3 length equals 17 residues. Losses at the gene ends were 5 bases for V and 0 bases for J; bases not matched to a gene: 9. Per the germline V gene, CDR1 is SGHTA and CDR2 is FQGNSA.

This clonotype was found many times. The V call is TRBV6-5, the J call TRBJ2-3; TRBD2 might be the D (6 bases). The CDR3 runs to 12 residues. V dropped 11 bases and J dropped 3 bases, with 12 bases sitting between them. Germline assignment: CDR1 MNHEY and CDR2 SVGAGI. CDR3 nucleotide sequence: TGTGCCTCGGGCGGGATGACAGATACGCAGTATTTT. Its protein is CASGGMTDTQYF.

This clonotype was counted many times. The CDR3 protein is CASSYSTSGVETQYF. CDR3 bases: TGTGCCAGCAGTTACTCGACTAGCGGGGTAGAGACCCAGTACTTC. The chain couples TRBV6-6 to TRBJ2-5; TRBD2 agrees at 11 bases. The V segment lost 0 bases and the J segment 4 bases; nucleotides outside the gene matches: 1. Germline CDR1 is MNHNY and CDR2 is SVGAGI (reference sequence). CDR3 size: 15 residues.

This clonotype was seen repeatedly, ten times or more. The V and J genes are TRBV7-8 and TRBJ1-5; a weak D match, TRBD1 (6 bases). Trimming removed 8 bases from V and 4 bases from J, with 12 bases in between. Germline V gene lookup returns CDR1 SGHVS and CDR2 FQNEAQ. The CDR3 contains 13 residues. CDR3 protein: CASRRTENQPQHF. The DNA for the CDR3 is TGTGCCAGCCGACGGACAGAAAATCAGCCCCAGCATTTT. Combining the CDR3 with reference TRBV7-8 and TRBJ1-5 gives the whole variable domain GAGVSQSPRYKVAKRGQDVALRCDPISGHVSLFWYQQALGQGPEFLTYFQNEAQLDKSGLPSDRFFAERPEGSVSTLKIQRTQQEDSAVYLCASRRTENQPQHFGDGTRLSIL.

The rearrangement links TRBV9 to TRBJ2-2; 7 nucleotides align to TRBD1. After removal of 4 bases from V and 4 bases from J, the junction contained 7 bases not matched to a gene. From germline, CDR1 is SGDLS and CDR2 YYNGEE. There are 15 residues in the CDR3. Here the CDR3 reads CASSPQTGFTGELFF. The CDR3 nucleotides read TGTGCCAGCAGCCCCCAGACAGGGTTCACCGGGGAGCTGTTTTTT.

This clonotype was counted many times. The chain has TRBV5-5 and TRBJ2-5; D unclear. The CDR3 is 15 amino acids. The V gene's germline CDR1 is SGHKS and CDR2 YYEKEE (reference sequence). V shed 4 bases and J shed 4 bases, with 17 bases lying between them. The CDR3 protein is CASSPLVGRLETQYF. CDR3 DNA sequence: TGTGCCAGCAGCCCGCTTGTCGGTCGCCTAGAGACCCAGTACTTC.

In its sample, this clonotype was seen many times. The gene calls are TRBV5-8 and TRBJ2-2; the D gene is possibly TRBD2 (5 bases). The V end was cut by 0 bases, the J end by 0 bases, with 9 bases between. Germline values: CDR1 SGHTS, CDR2 YDEGEE. The CDR3 is made up of 16 amino acids. CDR3 loop: CASSLAEGPNTGELFF. CDR3 coding DNA: TGTGCCAGCAGCTTGGCCGAGGGTCCGAACACCGGGGAGCTGTTTTTT.